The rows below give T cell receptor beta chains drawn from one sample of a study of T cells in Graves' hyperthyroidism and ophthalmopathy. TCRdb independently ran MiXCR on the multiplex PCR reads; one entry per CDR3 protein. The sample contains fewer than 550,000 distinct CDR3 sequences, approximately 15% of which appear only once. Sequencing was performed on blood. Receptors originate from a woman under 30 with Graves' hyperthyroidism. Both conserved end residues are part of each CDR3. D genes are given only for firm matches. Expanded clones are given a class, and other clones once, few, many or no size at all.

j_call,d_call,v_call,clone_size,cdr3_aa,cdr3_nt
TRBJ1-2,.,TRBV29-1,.,CSVGGAGQGNYGYTF,TGCAGCGTTGGAGGGGCGGGCCAGGGTAACTATGGCTACACCTTC
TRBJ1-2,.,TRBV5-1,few,CASSPGQSQNYGYTF,TGCGCCAGCAGCCCGGGACAAAGCCAGAACTATGGCTACACCTTC
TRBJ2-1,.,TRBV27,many,CASSRTRYNEQFF,TGTGCCAGCAGCCGAACACGTTACAATGAGCAGTTCTTC
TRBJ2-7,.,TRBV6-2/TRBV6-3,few,CASSYTAGYEQYF,TGTGCCAGCAGTTATACAGCGGGCTACGAGCAGTACTTC
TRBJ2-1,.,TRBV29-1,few,CSASPWGSSYNEQFF,TGCAGCGCCAGCCCCTGGGGGAGCTCCTACAATGAGCAGTTCTTC
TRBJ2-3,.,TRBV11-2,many,CASSSRLEAGSTQYF,TGTGCCAGCAGCTCCAGACTAGAGGCTGGGAGTACGCAGTATTTT
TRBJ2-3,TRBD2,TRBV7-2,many,CASRRTSGGTDTQYF,TGTGCCAGCAGACGGACTAGCGGGGGCACAGATACGCAGTATTTT
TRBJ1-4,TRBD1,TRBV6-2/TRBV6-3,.,CASSYGTDRESGATNEKLFF,TGTGCCAGCAGTTACGGCACCGACAGGGAGTCTGGAGCAACTAATGAAAAACTGTTTTTT
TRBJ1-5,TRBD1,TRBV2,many,CASSLDRQGGRPQHF,TGTGCCAGCAGTCTGGATCGACAGGGGGGACGGCCCCAGCATTTT
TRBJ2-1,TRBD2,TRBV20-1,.,CSAQLAGSNEQFF,TGCAGTGCCCAACTAGCGGGGTCCAATGAGCAGTTCTTC
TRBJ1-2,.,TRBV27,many,CASSLRQNYGYTF,TGTGCCAGCAGTTTGAGGCAGAACTATGGCTACACCTTC
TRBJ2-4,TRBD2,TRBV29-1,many,CSVGTSPDIQYF,TGCAGCGTTGGGACTAGCCCCGACATTCAGTACTTC
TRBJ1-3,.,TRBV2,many,CASRGEGSGNTIYF,TGTGCCAGCAGGGGGGAGGGCTCTGGAAACACCATATATTTT
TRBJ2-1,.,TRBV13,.,CASSSGQRGGFF,TGTGCCAGCAGTTCCGGACAGAGGGGAGGATTCTTC
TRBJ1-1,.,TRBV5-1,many,CASSLTRALNTEAFF,TGCGCCAGCAGCTTGACCAGGGCATTGAACACTGAAGCTTTCTTT
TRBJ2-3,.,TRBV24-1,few,CATSQDEGRTDTQYF,TGTGCCACGAGCCAGGATGAGGGCCGCACAGATACGCAGTATTTT
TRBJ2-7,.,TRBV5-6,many,CASSFPGVSPYYEQYF,TGTGCCAGCAGCTTTCCGGGGGTTTCCCCCTACTACGAGCAGTACTTC
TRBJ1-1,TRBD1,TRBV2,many,CASLGTESPNTEAFF,TGTGCCAGCCTGGGGACAGAATCCCCGAACACTGAAGCTTTCTTT
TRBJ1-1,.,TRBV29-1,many,CSVVHPGLPNTEAFF,TGCAGCGTTGTCCACCCGGGACTCCCGAACACTGAAGCTTTCTTT
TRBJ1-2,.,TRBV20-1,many,CSASGQVRGYTF,TGCAGTGCTAGTGGTCAGGTTCGTGGCTACACCTTC
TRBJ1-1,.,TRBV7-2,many,CASSPQIQVNTEAFF,TGTGCCAGCAGCCCACAGATTCAGGTCAACACTGAAGCTTTCTTT